The sequence of this T cell receptor (beta chain) was determined in a study of T cells in Graves' hyperthyroidism and ophthalmopathy. The source material, RNA transcripts, was used to amplify TCR beta CDR3 regions. HTBI primers drove first-round RT-PCR of the TCR CDR3. TCRdb re-analysed the multiplex PCR reads in MiXCR, keeping a single row per CDR3 protein. The sample consists of fewer than 650,000 distinct CDR3 sequences, around 13% of them appearing once. The CDR3 consists of 17 residues. V lost 5 bases to trimming and J lost 4 bases, with 23 bases between them. Germline-derived CDR1 and CDR2 are SNHLY and FYNNEI. Hyperthyroidism patients were newly diagnosed, had disease duration under 2 months, and were aged 18 to 65 years. Uncontrolled infection, other autoimmune disease, pregnancy or lactation disqualified patients from enrolment. Fresh peripheral blood, more than 9 ml, yielded the PBMCs. This clonotype was counted at least ten times. The antigen is undetermined.

General study points: Among clonotypes expanded in thyroid above 0.001, most were also found in blood.

The clonotype comes from a woman aged 40 to 50 with Graves' hyperthyroidism. Specimen: blood. The genes are TRBV2 and TRBJ1-2, with a possible D match to TRBD1 (5 bases). The CDR3 loop is CASSLPSFRNGGYGYTF. The DNA for the CDR3 is TGTGCCAGCAGTCTGCCCTCCTTTAGGAACGGGGGCTATGGCTACACCTTC.